This record concerns one T cell receptor (beta chain) sequence. This CDR3 comprises 15 residues. Germline CDR1 SGHAT, CDR2 FQNNGV. The V segment lost 5 bases and the J segment 2 bases; nucleotides outside the gene matches: 3. Authors' data handling: Amplification from reference gene primers served as the basis for estimated nucleated cell counts. TCRdb keeps only in-frame clones here, not all; method: immunoSEQ multiplex PCR. Clone size and the V and J calls come from that table; the DNA yielded D and trimming. The sample gives 250,000 to 350,000 clones, around 89% of which show up once; roughly 0.8% is in the top ten. This sample is part of a study of blood T cell repertoires in COVID-19. Across the study: The United States, Italy and Spain were the sources of the acute and convalescent COVID-19 samples. T cells, B-cell-depleted T cells, or PBMCs provided the cDNA or gDNA that served as material.

The chain combines TRBV11-2 with TRBJ2-3; 11 bases align to TRBD1. The sequenced material came from peripheral blood. This sequence originates from a man aged 25-45 years with acute or convalescent COVID-19. The CDR3 nucleotides are TGTGCCAGCAGCACGGACAGGGGGCCCACAGATACGCAGTATTTT. Its protein is CASSTDRGPTDTQYF.